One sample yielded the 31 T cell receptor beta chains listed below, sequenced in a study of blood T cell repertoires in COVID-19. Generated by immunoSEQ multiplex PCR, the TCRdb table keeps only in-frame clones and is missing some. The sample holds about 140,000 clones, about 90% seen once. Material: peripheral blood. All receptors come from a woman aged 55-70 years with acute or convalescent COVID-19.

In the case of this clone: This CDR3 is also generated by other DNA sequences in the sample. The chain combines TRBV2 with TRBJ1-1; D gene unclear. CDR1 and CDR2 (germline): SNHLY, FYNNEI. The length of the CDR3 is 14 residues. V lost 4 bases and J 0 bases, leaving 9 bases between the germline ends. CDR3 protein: CASSVGLLNTEAFF. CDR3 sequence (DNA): TGTGCCAGCAGTGTTGGCCTTTTGAACACTGAAGCTTTCTTT.

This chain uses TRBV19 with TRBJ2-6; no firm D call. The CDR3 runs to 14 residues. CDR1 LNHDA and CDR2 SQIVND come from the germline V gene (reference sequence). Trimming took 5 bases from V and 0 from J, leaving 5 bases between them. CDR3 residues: CASSPNSGANVLTF. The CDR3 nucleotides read TGTGCCAGTAGTCCCAACTCTGGGGCCAACGTCCTGACTTTC.

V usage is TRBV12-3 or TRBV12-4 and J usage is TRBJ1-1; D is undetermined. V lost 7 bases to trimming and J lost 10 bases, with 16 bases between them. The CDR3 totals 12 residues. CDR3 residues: CASTLRSHTAFF. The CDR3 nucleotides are TGTGCCAGCACCCTACGGAGTCATACAGCTTTCTTT.

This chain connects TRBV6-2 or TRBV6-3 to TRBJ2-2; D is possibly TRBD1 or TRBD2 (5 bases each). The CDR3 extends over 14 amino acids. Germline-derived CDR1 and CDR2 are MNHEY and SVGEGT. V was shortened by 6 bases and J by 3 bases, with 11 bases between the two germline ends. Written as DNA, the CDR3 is TGTGCCAGCAGCCCAGGGCGGGACACCGGGGAGCTGTTTTTT. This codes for CASSPGRDTGELFF.

The CDR3 sequence is CASSEAIRDSENTEAFF. The CDR3 bases are TGTGCCAGCAGTGAAGCTATTAGGGACAGTGAGAACACTGAAGCTTTCTTT. The chain combines TRBV2 with TRBJ1-1; 7 nucleotides agree with TRBD1. There are 17 residues in the CDR3. The germline gives CDR1 SNHLY, CDR2 FYNNEI. V was clipped by 0 bases and J by 1 base; unmatched bases: 8.

CDR3: CASSYGENEQFF. For the CDR3, the DNA is TGTGCCAGCAGTTATGGGGAGAATGAGCAGTTCTTC. The chain recombines TRBV6-2 or TRBV6-3 with TRBJ2-1; the D gene is possibly TRBD2 (5 bases). The CDR3 length is 12 residues. V was trimmed by 3 bases and J by 7 bases, leaving 7 bases between them. Germline V gene lookup returns CDR1 MNHEY and CDR2 SVGEGT.

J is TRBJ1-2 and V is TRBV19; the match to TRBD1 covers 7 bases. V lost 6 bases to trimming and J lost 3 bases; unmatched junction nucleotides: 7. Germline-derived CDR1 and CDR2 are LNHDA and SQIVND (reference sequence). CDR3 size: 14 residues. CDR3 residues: CASRETGTDYGYTF. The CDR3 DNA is TGTGCCAGTAGAGAAACCGGGACAGACTATGGCTACACCTTC.

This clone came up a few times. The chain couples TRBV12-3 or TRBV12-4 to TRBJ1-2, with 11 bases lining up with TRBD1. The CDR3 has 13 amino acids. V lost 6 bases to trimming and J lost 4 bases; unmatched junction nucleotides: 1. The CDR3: CASRGTGGYGYTF. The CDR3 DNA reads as TGTGCCAGCAGGGGGACAGGGGGCTATGGCTACACCTTC.

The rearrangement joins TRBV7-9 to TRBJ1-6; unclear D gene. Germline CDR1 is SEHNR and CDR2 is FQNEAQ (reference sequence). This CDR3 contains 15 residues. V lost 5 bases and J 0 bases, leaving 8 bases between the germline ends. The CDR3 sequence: CASSPLNSYNSPLHF. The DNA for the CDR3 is TGTGCCAGCAGCCCACTGAACTCCTATAATTCACCCCTCCACTTT.

The CDR3, as DNA: TGTGCCAGCAGTACCCTATCGGGACTAGCGGGGGGGCGTACAGATACGCAGTATTTT. Amino acids: CASSTLSGLAGGRTDTQYF. This chain joins TRBV28 and TRBJ2-3, with 16 bases aligning to TRBD2. The CDR3 extends over 19 amino acids. Trimming at V came to 5 bases and at J to 3 bases, leaving 11 bases not matched to a gene. Germline lookup yields CDR1 MDHEN and CDR2 SYDVKM.

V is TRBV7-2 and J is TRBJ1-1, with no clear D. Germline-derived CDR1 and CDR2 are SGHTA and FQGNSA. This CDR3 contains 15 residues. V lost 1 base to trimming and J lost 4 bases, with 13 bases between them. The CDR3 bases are TGTGCCAGCAGCTTAGAAGGCCGAGGGTTCACTGAAGCTTTCTTT. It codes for CASSLEGRGFTEAFF.

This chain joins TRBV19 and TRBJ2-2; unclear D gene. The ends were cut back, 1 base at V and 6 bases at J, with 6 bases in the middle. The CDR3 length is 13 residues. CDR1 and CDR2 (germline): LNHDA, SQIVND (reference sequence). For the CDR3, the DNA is TGTGCCAGTAGTATAGGGCAGGCCGGGGAGCTGTTTTTT. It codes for CASSIGQAGELFF.

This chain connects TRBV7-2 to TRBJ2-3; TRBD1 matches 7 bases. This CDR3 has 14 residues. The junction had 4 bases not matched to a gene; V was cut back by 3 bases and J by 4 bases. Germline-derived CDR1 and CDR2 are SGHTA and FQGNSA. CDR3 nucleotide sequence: TGTGCCAGCAGCTTCAACAGGGGAGCAGATACGCAGTATTTT. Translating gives CASSFNRGADTQYF.

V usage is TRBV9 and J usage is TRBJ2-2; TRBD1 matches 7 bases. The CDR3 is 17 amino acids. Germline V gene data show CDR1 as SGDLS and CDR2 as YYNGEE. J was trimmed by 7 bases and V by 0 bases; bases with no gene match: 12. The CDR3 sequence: CASSVAPQGVENGELFF. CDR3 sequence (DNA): TGTGCCAGCAGCGTAGCCCCCCAGGGGGTAGAGAACGGGGAGCTGTTTTTT.

The CDR3 reads CASSSSGGTGYTF. DNA for the CDR3: TGTGCCAGCAGCTCTTCTGGGGGGACGGGCTACACCTTC. The rearrangement uses TRBV7-9 and TRBJ1-2; possibly TRBD1 for D (5 bases). V was trimmed by 4 bases and J by 8 bases, leaving 14 bases between them. Per the germline V gene, CDR1 is SEHNR and CDR2 is FQNEAQ (reference sequence). There are 13 residues in the CDR3.

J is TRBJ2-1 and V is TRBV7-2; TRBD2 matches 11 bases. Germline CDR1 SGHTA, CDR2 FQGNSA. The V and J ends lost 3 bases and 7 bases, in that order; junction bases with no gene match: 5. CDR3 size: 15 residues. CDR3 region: CASSFLAGGLNEQFF. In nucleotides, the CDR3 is TGTGCCAGCAGCTTCTTAGCGGGGGGGCTTAATGAGCAGTTCTTC.

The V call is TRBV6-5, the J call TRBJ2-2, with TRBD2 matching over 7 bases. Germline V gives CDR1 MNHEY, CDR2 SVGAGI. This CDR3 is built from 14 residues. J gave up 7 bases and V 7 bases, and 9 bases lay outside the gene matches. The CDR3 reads CASTPGGWGGELFF. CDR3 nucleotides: TGTGCCAGCACCCCCGGGGGGTGGGGCGGGGAGCTGTTTTTT.

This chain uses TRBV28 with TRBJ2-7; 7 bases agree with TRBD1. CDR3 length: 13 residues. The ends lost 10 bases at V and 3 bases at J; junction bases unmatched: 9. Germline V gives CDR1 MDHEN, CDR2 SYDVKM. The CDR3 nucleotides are TGTGCCATTCCACAGGGGAGCTTCTACGAGCAGTACTTC. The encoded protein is CAIPQGSFYEQYF.

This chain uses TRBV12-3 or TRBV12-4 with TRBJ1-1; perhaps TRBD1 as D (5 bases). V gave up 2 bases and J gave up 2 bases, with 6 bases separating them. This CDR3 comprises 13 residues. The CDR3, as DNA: TGTGCCAGCAGTTTACAGGGAAACACTGAAGCTTTCTTT. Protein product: CASSLQGNTEAFF.

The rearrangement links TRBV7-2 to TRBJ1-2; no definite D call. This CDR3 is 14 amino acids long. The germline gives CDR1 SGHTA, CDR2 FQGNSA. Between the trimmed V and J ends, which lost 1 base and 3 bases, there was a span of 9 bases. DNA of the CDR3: TGTGCCAGCAGCTTAGATCCGGGTGACTATGGCTACACCTTC. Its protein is CASSLDPGDYGYTF.

CDR3 bases: TGTGCCAGTAGCATCCGTTTCGGGACAGGGGGCGTAGGTTCACCCCTCCACTTT. Translating gives CASSIRFGTGGVGSPLHF. The chain carries TRBV19 and TRBJ1-6, with TRBD1 identical over 12 bases. This CDR3 comprises 18 residues. Trimming removed 6 bases from V and 9 bases from J; junction bases left unmatched: 15. In germline, CDR1 is LNHDA, CDR2 SQIVND (reference sequence).

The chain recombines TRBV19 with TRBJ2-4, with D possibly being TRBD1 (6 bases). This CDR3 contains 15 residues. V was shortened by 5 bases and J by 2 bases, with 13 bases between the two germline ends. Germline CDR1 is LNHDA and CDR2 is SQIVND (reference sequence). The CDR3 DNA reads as TGTGCCAGTAGTCTTATCGGGACAACCAAAAACATTCAGTACTTC. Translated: CASSLIGTTKNIQYF.

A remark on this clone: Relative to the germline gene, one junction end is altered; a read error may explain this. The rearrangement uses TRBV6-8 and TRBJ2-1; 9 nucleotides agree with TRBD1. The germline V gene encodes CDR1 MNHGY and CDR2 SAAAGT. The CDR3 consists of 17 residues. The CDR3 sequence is CASSYYTGGEFDNEQFF. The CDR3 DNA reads TGTGCCAGCAGCTACTACACAGGGGGCGAATTTGACAATGAGCAGTTCTTC.

This CDR3 is CATSDASGTANTEAFF. The CDR3 DNA reads TGTGCCACCAGTGATGCCTCCGGGACAGCGAACACTGAAGCTTTCTTT. The J gene is TRBJ1-1, the V gene TRBV24-1, with 7 nucleotides matching TRBD1. The CDR3 is made up of 16 amino acids. J was trimmed by 1 base and V by 3 bases; bases with no gene match: 7. Germline V gene sequence: CDR1 KGHDR, CDR2 SFDVKD.

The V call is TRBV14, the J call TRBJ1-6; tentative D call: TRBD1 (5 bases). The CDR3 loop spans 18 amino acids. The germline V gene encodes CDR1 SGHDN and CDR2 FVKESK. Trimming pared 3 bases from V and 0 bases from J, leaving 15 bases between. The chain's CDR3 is CASSHLGARSSYNSPLHF. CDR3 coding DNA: TGTGCCAGCAGCCATTTAGGGGCTCGGAGCTCCTATAATTCACCCCTCCACTTT.

The CDR3 is CASSLTPPRQGGVQYF. CDR3 in DNA: TGTGCCAGCAGCTTAACGCCCCCTCGACAGGGGGGGGTTCAGTACTTC. The chain is built from TRBV7-9 and TRBJ2-4, with 9 bases that match TRBD1. CDR1 is SEHNR, CDR2 FQNEAQ, per germline (reference sequence). This CDR3 is 16 amino acids long. After removal of 2 bases from V and 11 bases from J, the junction contained 13 bases not matched to a gene.

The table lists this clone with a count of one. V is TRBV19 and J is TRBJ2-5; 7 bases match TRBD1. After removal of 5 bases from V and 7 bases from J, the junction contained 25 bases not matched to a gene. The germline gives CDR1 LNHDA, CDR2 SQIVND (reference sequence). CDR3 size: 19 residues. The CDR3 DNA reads TGTGCCAGTAGTCCACAGGGGTTGGGGGACCTCCAACCCTACGGGACCCAGTACTTC. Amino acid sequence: CASSPQGLGDLQPYGTQYF.

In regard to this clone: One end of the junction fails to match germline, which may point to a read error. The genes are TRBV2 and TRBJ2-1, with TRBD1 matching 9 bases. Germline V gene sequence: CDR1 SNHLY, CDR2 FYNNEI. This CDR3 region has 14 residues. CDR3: CASSELSRGQGLLF. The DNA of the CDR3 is TGTGCCAGCAGTGAACTTAGTAGGGGACAGGGATTGCTCTTC. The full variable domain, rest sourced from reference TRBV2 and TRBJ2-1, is EPEVTQTPSHQVTQMGQEVILRCVPISNHLYFYWYRQILGQKVEFLVSFYNNEISEKSEIFDDQFSVERPDGSNFTLKIRSTKLEDSAMYFCASSELSRGQGLLFGPGTRLTVL.

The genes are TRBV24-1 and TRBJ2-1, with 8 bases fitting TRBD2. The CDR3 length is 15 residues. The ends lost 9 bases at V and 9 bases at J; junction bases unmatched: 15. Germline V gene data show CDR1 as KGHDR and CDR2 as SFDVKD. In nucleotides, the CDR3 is TGTGCCACCGGGAACGGGGGGGCACGATTAGGTGAGCAGTTCTTC. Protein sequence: CATGNGGARLGEQFF.

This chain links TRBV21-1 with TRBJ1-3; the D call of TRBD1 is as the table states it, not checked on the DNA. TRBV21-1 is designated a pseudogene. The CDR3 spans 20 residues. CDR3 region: CASSKPAGPETGLIGNTIYF. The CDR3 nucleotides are TGTGCCAGCAGCAAACCGGCCGGCCCCGAGACAGGTCTAATTGGAAACACCATATATTTT.

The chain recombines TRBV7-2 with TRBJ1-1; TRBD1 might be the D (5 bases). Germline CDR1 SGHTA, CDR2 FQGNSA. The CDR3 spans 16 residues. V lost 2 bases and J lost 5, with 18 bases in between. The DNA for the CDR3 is TGTGCCAGCAGCTTAAGCGTGACAGTGCCGTTTACTGAAGCTTTCTTT. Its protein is CASSLSVTVPFTEAFF.